This T cell receptor (beta chain) was found in a study of low-dose radiotherapy and immunotherapy resistance in tumors. V was clipped by 2 bases and J by 6 bases, with 14 bases between them. The CDR3 is made up of 14 amino acids. CDR1 is PRHDT, CDR2 FYEKMQ, per germline (reference sequence). Covering alpha and beta chains, TRAV- and TRBV-specific primers were used for the first-strand cDNA. TCR amplification involved 20 PCR cycles with a constant-region primer and V-primer adapter. Via MiXCR, TCRdb re-called the reads, giving one row per CDR3 protein. The sample has 80,000 or so distinct CDR3 sequences, less than 20% seen once. This clonotype was found many times. Regarding time point: after trial treatment. Sample treatment: LDRT plus nivolumab, ipilimumab, low-dose cyclophosphamide and aspirin (RACIN trial). Along with nivolumab and ipilimumab, donors received aspirin, low-dose cyclophosphamide and low-dose radiotherapy.

The sequence derives from a male donor with prostate cancer. The chain employs TRBV13 and TRBJ2-7, with D unresolved. The specimen was PBMCs, collected after low-dose radiotherapy plus immunotherapy. CDR3 region: CASSLYSSLGEQYF. DNA of the CDR3: TGTGCCAGCAGCTTATACAGCAGTCTCGGCGAGCAGTACTTC. Using reference TRBV13 and TRBJ2-7 for the parts outside the CDR3, the full variable domain is AAGVIQSPRHLIKEKRETATLKCYPIPRHDTVYWYQQGPGQDPQFLISFYEKMQSDKGSIPDRFSAQQFSDYHSELNMSSLELGDSALYFCASSLYSSLGEQYFGPGTRLTVT.